This entry concerns a single T cell receptor beta chain. Germline V gene data show CDR1 as SQVTM and CDR2 as ANQGSEA. CDR3 length: 14 residues. Unmatched junction bases numbered 3, after V lost 4 bases and J lost 2 bases. This sample is part of a study of shared clonotypes between healthy human individuals. Healthy adults negative for HIV, lacking recent acute infections or vaccinations, served as donors. The repertoire was sequenced with immunoSEQ multiplex PCR; TCRdb's copy has only in-frame clones and lacks some. The profile covers under 2.5 million clones, with roughly 90% appearing a single time and 0.3% to 0.4% taken by the ten largest.

This clonotype originated in a man aged 18 to 35 in good health. Some clones in this sample may be carry-over from other donors' samples. Sequencing was done on a sample of naive CD4+ T cells from PBMCs. Stated subset: CD45RA+ positively selected. J is TRBJ2-2 and V is TRBV29-1, with TRBD1 identical over 8 bases. Here the CDR3 reads CSVAGTGNTGELFF. In nucleotides, the CDR3 is TGCAGCGTTGCAGGGACAGGAAACACCGGGGAGCTGTTTTTT.